What follows are 14 T cell receptor beta chains derived from one specimen sequenced in a study of blood T cells in healthy people across ages (dated by TCRdb to 2013 to 2016). The library was built by means of 5' RACE. A second PCR of about 7 to 12 cycles was run with a J-beta primer mix and a sample-barcoded 5' primer. Starting from the raw public reads, TCRdb applied fastp trimming at Q25, assembled clones with MiXCR and retained in-frame beta chains. Each entry is one CDR3 protein sequence, shown with its most common DNA and genes. Counted in this sample were roughly 1.9 million distinct CDR3 sequences; about two fifths of them appeared once. The top ten constitute 23% of the sample. Source material: blood. These receptors came from a human donor in good health.

This clonotype occurred a few times. The gene calls are TRBV7-9 and TRBJ2-1, with D unresolved. The V gene's germline CDR1 is SEHNR and CDR2 FQNEAQ (reference sequence). Trimming removed 5 bases from V and 10 bases from J, with 15 bases in between. This CDR3 spans 13 amino acids. The CDR3 loop is CASSNDPNGEQFF. The CDR3 DNA reads as TGTGCCAGCAGCAATGACCCTAACGGGGAGCAGTTCTTC. Drawing the rest from reference TRBV7-9 and TRBJ2-1, the complete variable domain is DTGVSQNPRHKITKRGQNVTFRCDPISEHNRLYWYRQTLGQGPEFLTYFQNEAQLEKSRLLSDRFSAERPKGSFSTLEIQRTEQGDSAMYLCASSNDPNGEQFFGPGTRLTVL.

This chain connects TRBV5-4 to TRBJ1-1; D is uncertain. The V and J ends lost 1 base and 2 bases respectively, with 12 bases between them. In germline, CDR1 is SGHNT, CDR2 YYREEE (reference sequence). The CDR3 has 15 residues. In DNA form, the CDR3 reads TGTGCCAGCAGCTTGTGTTGGGCCCTCAACACTGAAGCTTTCTTT. It encodes CASSLCWALNTEAFF.

This clonotype was seen only a few times. V is TRBV20-1 and J is TRBJ2-4; 9 nucleotides align to TRBD1. V gave up 0 bases and J gave up 5 bases; unmatched junction bases: 11. From germline, CDR1 is DFQATT and CDR2 SNEGSKA (reference sequence). The CDR3 runs 17 residues. The CDR3 sequence is CSAREATGGISENIQYF. The CDR3 DNA is TGCAGTGCTAGAGAGGCGACAGGGGGGATCTCTGAAAACATTCAGTACTTC.

V gene TRBV5-6 combines with J gene TRBJ2-1, with 7 bases lining up with TRBD2. The CDR3 length is 15 residues. Looked up from germline, CDR1 is SGHDT and CDR2 is YYEEEE. V trimming: 4 bases; J trimming: 5 bases; junction bases outside the gene matches: 9. The CDR3 sequence: CASSPTSPLHNEQFF. CDR3 sequence (DNA): TGTGCCAGCAGCCCGACTAGCCCCCTCCACAATGAGCAGTTCTTC.

This chain links TRBV2 with TRBJ2-4; 7 nucleotides align to TRBD1. TRBJ2-7 explains the end of the DNA better; the J call may be wrong. CDR1 is SNHLY and CDR2 is FYNNEI in the germline V gene. The CDR3 is 14 residues long. CDR3 region: CASSELYRGVEQYF. CDR3 bases: TGTGCCAGCAGTGAACTTTACAGGGGAGTCGAGCAGTACTTC.

This clonotype has more than one count but fewer than ten. The rearrangement links TRBV12-3 or TRBV12-4 to TRBJ1-5; possible D gene TRBD1, 5 bases. The CDR3 is 17 amino acids. V was cut by 2 bases and J by 6 bases, with 20 bases left in between. CDR3 sequence: CASSLPGAQGVGQPQHF. The CDR3 DNA follows: TGTGCCAGCAGTTTACCTGGGGCTCAGGGAGTGGGTCAGCCCCAGCATTTT.

V is TRBV28 and J is TRBJ2-7; a weak D match, TRBD2 (6 bases). The CDR3 has 14 residues. CDR1 and CDR2 from the germline V gene are MDHEN and SYDVKM. V was pared by 6 bases and J by 6 bases, with 18 bases between. CDR3 nucleotides: TGTGCCAGCAGCCTGGGAGGATTGCGGCGCGAGCAGTACTTC. Protein product: CASSLGGLRREQYF. Full variable domain (rest looked up from reference TRBV28 and TRBJ2-7): DVKVTQSSRYLVKRTGEKVFLECVQDMDHENMFWYRQDPGLGLRLIYFSYDVKMKEKGDIPEGYSVSREKKERFSLILESASTNQTSMYLCASSLGGLRREQYFGPGTRLTVT.

Only a few counts were recorded for this clonotype. This CDR3 reads CVMRAPQETQYF. Here the CDR3 DNA reads TGCGTCATGCGGGCACCCCAAGAGACCCAGTACTTC. The rearrangement uses TRBV5-1 and TRBJ2-5, with D possibly TRBD2 on 5 matching bases. The CDR3 is 12 residues long. Per the germline V gene, CDR1 is SGHRS and CDR2 is YFSETQ.

This clonotype was seen a few times. This chain links TRBV2 with TRBJ2-1, with 9 bases aligning to TRBD1. The CDR3 runs 15 residues. Trimming cost V 3 bases and J 4 bases; bases outside gene matches: 4. The germline V gene has CDR1 SNHLY and CDR2 FYNNEI. The CDR3 DNA reads as TGTGCCAGCAGTGAGGCCGGGACAGGGTACAATGAGCAGTTCTTC. Translated, it gives CASSEAGTGYNEQFF.

The chain is built from TRBV7-2 and TRBJ1-2; the match to TRBD1 covers 7 bases. There are 15 residues in the CDR3. The V segment lost 5 bases and the J segment 4 bases; nucleotides outside the gene matches: 10. Germline lookup yields CDR1 SGHTA and CDR2 FQGNSA. CDR3 bases: TGTGCCAGCAGCCGGCAGGGGGGGATCCTCTATGGCTACACCTTC. It encodes CASSRQGGILYGYTF.

This clonotype was counted ten times or more. The chain uses TRBV20-1 and TRBJ2-7; 12 positions agree with TRBD1. V trimming: 2 bases; J trimming: 5 bases; junction bases outside the gene matches: 4. This CDR3 has 14 amino acids. The V gene's germline CDR1 is DFQATT and CDR2 SNEGSKA (reference sequence). The CDR3 coding sequence is TGCAGTGCTAGATCCGGGACAGGGGGCCACGAGCAGTACTTC. Translated: CSARSGTGGHEQYF.

The genes are TRBV5-1 and TRBJ1-2; a weak D match, TRBD1 (6 bases). Trimming shortened V by 0 bases and J by 4 bases, and 10 bases separated the two germline ends. Germline assignment: CDR1 SGHRS and CDR2 YFSETQ. This CDR3 spans 14 amino acids. The CDR3 DNA is TGCGCCAGCAGCTTGGACAGGGTCGCCTATGGCTACACCTTC. Its protein product is CASSLDRVAYGYTF.

The gene calls are TRBV3-1 and TRBJ1-6; TRBD1 agrees at 11 bases. The CDR3 spans 14 residues. CDR1 is LGHDT and CDR2 is YNNKEL in the germline V gene (reference sequence). Losses at the gene ends were 2 bases for V and 15 bases for J; bases not matched to a gene: 6. CDR3 bases: TGTGCCAGCAGCCAAAAAGGCGGGACAGGGGGCCTCCACTTT. Amino acid sequence: CASSQKGGTGGLHF.

This clonotype was found a few times. This chain uses TRBV13 with TRBJ2-3; D remains unclear. Germline V lookup: CDR1 PRHDT, CDR2 FYEKMQ (reference sequence). The CDR3 is 15 residues long. Trimming pared 3 bases from V and 5 bases from J, leaving 15 bases between. CDR3 nucleotides: TGTGCCAGCAGCTTGGTAAGCGACACGGAAGATACGCAGTATTTT. Translated, it gives CASSLVSDTEDTQYF. The variable domain in full, completed from reference TRBV13 and TRBJ2-3, reads AAGVIQSPRHLIKEKRETATLKCYPIPRHDTVYWYQQGPGQDPQFLISFYEKMQSDKGSIPDRFSAQQFSDYHSELNMSSLELGDSALYFCASSLVSDTEDTQYFGPGTRLTVL.